This T cell receptor beta chain was identified during a study of T cells in tuberculosis. Sorting used thawed, overnight-rested PBMC stained with anti-CD3, a viability dye and GMM-loaded CD1B tetramer. The CD1B tetramers carried C32 glucose monomycolate purified from Rhodococcus equi. Tetramer-sorted PBMC had been CD14 monocyte-depleted before freezing. Each donor contributed roughly 100,000 sorted tetramer-negative cells. The CDR3 length is 13 residues. The germline V gene encodes CDR1 LGHNA and CDR2 YSLEER. Trimming took 1 base from V and 3 from J, leaving 7 bases between them. The table lists this clone with a few counts. TCR-alpha and TCR-beta chains were sequenced unpaired. The method was immunoSEQ multiplex PCR; TCRdb's version includes in-frame clones alone and lacks a portion of them. The repertoire holds some 60,000 clones, with about four fifths as singletons. Whole-study results and caveats: Some low-affinity tetramer-binding T cells may be absent from this sample.

Material for sequencing was CD1b-GMM tetramer-negative cells sorted from PBMCs. This TCR was sampled from an adult woman with latent tuberculosis. The gene calls are TRBV4-3 and TRBJ2-7; no clear D gene. CDR3 loop: CASSQVPFYEQYF. CDR3 DNA sequence: TGCGCCAGCAGCCAAGTCCCTTTCTACGAGCAGTACTTC.